Each of the 25 T cell receptor beta chains below was sequenced from the same sample in a study of cytomegalovirus exposure and HLA in healthy donors. PCR amplification relied on 60 Vbeta primers (plus 13 Jbeta primers). Profiling relied on immunoSEQ multiplex PCR, and the TCRdb table lists in-frame clones only, not all of them. The table has approximately 82,000 clones, 70% to 75% seen once. Sequences were obtained from PBMCs. These receptors originate from a woman aged 50 to 65 in good health and CMV-seropositive.

This chain connects TRBV28 to TRBJ1-1, with TRBD1 as a possible D gene (5 bases). Trimming cost V 8 bases and J 10 bases, with 29 bases left between them. The length of the CDR3 is 16 residues. Germline V gene lookup returns CDR1 MDHEN and CDR2 SYDVKM. CDR3 in amino acids: CASRLGRAGRFRGAFF. CDR3 DNA: TGTGCCAGCCGCCTCGGGAGAGCGGGGCGGTTCCGAGGAGCTTTCTTT.

This clone showed up just once. The rearrangement links TRBV28 to TRBJ2-5; the D gene is possibly TRBD2 (6 bases). The V end was cut by 6 bases, the J end by 4 bases, with 15 bases between. CDR1 MDHEN and CDR2 SYDVKM come from the germline V gene. The length of the CDR3 is 14 residues. The CDR3 DNA follows: TGTGCCAGCAGGCGGGAAGCCGGGACAGAGACCCAGTACTTC. Amino acid sequence: CASRREAGTETQYF.

The chain combines TRBV11-2 with TRBJ2-1; D is unresolved. Trimming left V 6 bases short and J 0 bases short, with 9 bases between. The CDR3 has 14 amino acids. Looked up from germline, CDR1 is SGHAT and CDR2 is FQNNGV. CDR3 residues: CASRVASSYNEQFF. CDR3 bases: TGTGCCAGCAGGGTAGCTAGCTCCTACAATGAGCAGTTCTTC.

The V gene is TRBV6-1, the J gene TRBJ2-5; D is unclear. Germline CDR1 MNHNS, CDR2 SASEGT. With 1 base removed from V and 1 base from J, the gap between germline ends came to 7 bases. The CDR3 sequence is 14 residues long. As DNA, the CDR3 is TGTGCCAGCAGTGAAGGGGCAGCCCAAGAGACCCAGTACTTC. Translating gives CASSEGAAQETQYF.

The rearrangement links TRBV5-1 to TRBJ2-3; 7 nucleotides agree with TRBD2. CDR1 is SGHRS, CDR2 YFSETQ, per germline. V was pared by 5 bases and J by 2 bases, with 2 bases of the junction left unmatched. CDR3 size: 13 residues. The CDR3 nucleotides are TGCGCCAGCAGACGGGACTACACAGATACGCAGTATTTT. Translation: CASRRDYTDTQYF.

The chain combines TRBV28 with TRBJ2-3; TRBD2 agrees at 13 bases. The CDR3 covers 17 residues. Germline CDR1 reads MDHEN; CDR2 reads SYDVKM. V trimming: 6 bases; J trimming: 4 bases; junction bases outside the gene matches: 10. The CDR3 reads CASRTPRLAGGSDTQYF. The CDR3 region has the DNA TGTGCCAGCAGAACCCCCCGACTAGCGGGAGGTTCAGATACGCAGTATTTT.

The V gene is TRBV11-2, the J gene TRBJ2-7; tentative D call: TRBD2 (5 bases). V was clipped by 6 bases and J by 3 bases, with 18 bases between them. Looked up from germline, CDR1 is SGHAT and CDR2 is FQNNGV. The CDR3 is 15 residues long. CDR3 sequence (DNA): TGTGCCAGCAGGGGGAGAGGCTACTCGCTCTACGAGCAGTACTTC. Its translation: CASRGRGYSLYEQYF.

This clone was recorded a few times. The V and J genes are TRBV19 and TRBJ1-1, with 7 nucleotides matching TRBD1. Germline CDR1 and CDR2: LNHDA and SQIVND (reference sequence). Germline trimming cut 4 bases from V and 3 bases from J; bases unmatched to any gene: 5. CDR3 length: 14 amino acids. Here the CDR3 DNA reads TGTGCCAGTAGTACCCGGGACAGATACACTGAAGCTTTCTTT. It translates to CASSTRDRYTEAFF. The whole variable domain, remainder taken from reference TRBV19 and TRBJ1-1, is DGGITQSPKYLFRKEGQNVTLSCEQNLNHDAMYWYRQDPGQGLRLIYYSQIVNDFQKGDIAEGYSVSREKKESFPLTVTSAQKNPTAFYLCASSTRDRYTEAFFGQGTRLTVV.

This sequence joins TRBV7-9 and TRBJ2-1; perhaps TRBD1 as D (5 bases). Trimming cost V 8 bases and J 8 bases, with 28 bases left between them. In germline, CDR1 is SEHNR, CDR2 FQNEAQ (reference sequence). The CDR3 contains 17 residues. The CDR3 protein is CASSDQGRVWSKHEQFF. CDR3 in DNA: TGTGCCAGCTCCGACCAGGGAAGGGTATGGTCTAAACATGAGCAGTTCTTC.

This chain uses TRBV6-5 with TRBJ2-1; D remains ambiguous. V shed 0 bases and J shed 5 bases, with 8 bases lying between them. Germline CDR1 and CDR2: MNHEY and SVGAGI. The CDR3 covers 14 residues. The CDR3 protein is CASSYSKLNNEQFF. CDR3 coding DNA: TGTGCCAGCAGTTACTCGAAACTGAACAATGAGCAGTTCTTC.

The rearrangement links TRBV4-1 to TRBJ2-7; 13 nucleotides match TRBD2. The CDR3 extends over 17 amino acids. Per germline, CDR1 MGHRA and CDR2 YSYEKL. V lost 0 bases to trimming and J lost 3 bases; unmatched junction nucleotides: 5. The CDR3 sequence is CASSQEGLAGNLYEQYF. CDR3 sequence (DNA): TGCGCCAGCAGCCAAGAGGGACTAGCGGGGAACCTCTACGAGCAGTACTTC.

The chain joins TRBV5-4 to TRBJ2-4; TRBD2 is a possible D gene (6 bases). V was shortened by 4 bases and J by 7 bases, with 12 bases between the two germline ends. This CDR3 contains 13 residues. Germline V gene sequence: CDR1 SGHNT, CDR2 YYREEE (reference sequence). This chain's CDR3 is CASSRGTDNIQYF. The CDR3 DNA reads TGTGCCAGCAGCCGCGGGACTGATAACATTCAGTACTTC.

This chain joins TRBV6-1 and TRBJ1-5, with 7 nucleotides matching TRBD1. The length of the CDR3 is 15 residues. Germline CDR1 reads MNHNS; CDR2 reads SASEGT. The ends lost 0 bases at V and 3 bases at J; junction bases unmatched: 2. CDR3 DNA: TGTGCCAGCAGTGAAGCGACAGGGATCAATCAGCCCCAGCATTTT. It specifies CASSEATGINQPQHF.

This clone has just one count. The chain employs TRBV4-2 and TRBJ2-7; 7 bases line up with TRBD2. This CDR3 contains 18 residues. The germline gives CDR1 LGHNA, CDR2 YNFKEQ. Trimming cost V 0 bases and J 3 bases; bases outside gene matches: 14. In nucleotides, the CDR3 is TGTGCCAGCAGCCAAGATCTGCTAGCGGAGGGTCGTTTCTACGAGCAGTACTTC. It is translated as CASSQDLLAEGRFYEQYF.

J is TRBJ2-1 and V is TRBV7-6; 8 bases align to TRBD2. This CDR3 spans 15 amino acids. Germline-derived CDR1 and CDR2 are SGHVS and FNYEAQ. V was clipped by 3 bases and J by 4 bases; unmatched bases: 5. The CDR3 is CASSFLAGAYNEQFF. CDR3 nucleotide sequence: TGTGCCAGCAGCTTTCTAGCGGGTGCGTACAATGAGCAGTTCTTC.

The V call is TRBV5-1, the J call TRBJ2-2, with D possibly being TRBD2 (5 bases). Trimming left V 4 bases short and J 1 base short, with 14 bases between. Per germline, CDR1 SGHRS and CDR2 YFSETQ. The CDR3 runs to 16 residues. CDR3 coding DNA: TGCGCCAGCAGCCTTCGCCCGGGGTTGAACACCGGGGAGCTGTTTTTT. Amino acid sequence: CASSLRPGLNTGELFF.

About this clone: At one end, the junction sequence differs from germline, possibly due to a read error. This sequence joins TRBV29-1 and TRBJ1-2; no definite D call. Germline V CDR1 and CDR2: SQVTM, ANQGSEA. This CDR3 spans 10 amino acids. CDR3 nucleotides: TGCAACGTTGAAGCCGATGGCTACACCTTC. Encoded protein: CNVEADGYTF. Looking up the rest from reference TRBV29-1 and TRBJ1-2 gives the full variable domain: SAVISQKPSRDICQRGTSLTIQCQVDSQVTMMFWYRQQPGQSLTLIATANQGSEATYESGFVIDKFPISRPNLTFSTLTVSNMSPEDSSIYLCNVEADGYTFGSGTRLTVV.

This clone was detected only once. V usage is TRBV30 and J usage is TRBJ1-2, with no clear D. With 0 bases removed from V and 8 bases from J, the gap between germline ends came to 19 bases. Germline V gives CDR1 GTSNPN, CDR2 SVGIG (reference sequence). The CDR3 runs to 15 residues. This CDR3 reads CAWSVLGRAERGYTF. The CDR3 bases are TGTGCCTGGAGTGTACTAGGCAGAGCCGAGCGGGGCTACACCTTC.

In this sample, this clone turned up a few times. The J gene is TRBJ1-1, the V gene TRBV6-4; D is unresolved. CDR1 is MRHNA, CDR2 SNTAGT, per germline. V lost 0 bases to trimming and J lost 1 base, with 3 bases between them. The length of the CDR3 is 13 residues. CDR3 region: CASSDSANTEAFF. Here the CDR3 DNA reads TGTGCCAGCAGTGACTCGGCGAACACTGAAGCTTTCTTT.

This clone was picked up a small number of times. V usage is TRBV6-5 and J usage is TRBJ1-5; 7 bases map to TRBD1. The CDR3 spans 13 residues. V shed 6 bases, J shed 6 bases, and the junction held 5 bases outside the gene matches. Germline V gene lookup returns CDR1 MNHEY and CDR2 SVGAGI. The CDR3 is CASSPTGIQPQHF. CDR3 coding DNA: TGTGCCAGCAGCCCGACAGGGATTCAGCCCCAGCATTTT.

CDR3 sequence: CASGSGSTEAFF. CDR3 DNA: TGTGCTAGTGGGTCGGGGTCCACTGAAGCTTTCTTT. The chain joins TRBV12-5 to TRBJ1-1; D is ambiguous. The CDR3 sequence is 12 residues long. Germline V CDR1 and CDR2: LGHNT, FRNRAP. Trimming shortened V by 6 bases and J by 4 bases, and 9 bases separated the two germline ends.

CDR3 coding DNA: TGTGCCAGCAGTCAGCGGGAGCCGAGGGGCACAGATACGCAGTATTTT. As protein: CASSQREPRGTDTQYF. This chain joins TRBV27 and TRBJ2-3; 8 bases align to TRBD2. The CDR3 has 16 amino acids. Trimming removed 5 bases from V and 1 base from J; junction bases left unmatched: 8. Germline-derived CDR1 and CDR2 are MNHEY and SMNVEV (reference sequence).

This sequence joins TRBV25-1 and TRBJ2-7; perhaps TRBD2 as D (5 bases). Germline V gives CDR1 MGHDK, CDR2 SYGVNS. V lost 8 bases to trimming and J lost 2 bases, with 10 bases between them. The CDR3 runs 12 residues. CDR3 DNA: TGTGCCAGCCGGGGAGACACCTACGAGCAGTACTTC. This translates into CASRGDTYEQYF.

The genes are TRBV2 and TRBJ2-7, with TRBD2 matching over 10 bases. This CDR3 comprises 14 residues. Germline trimming cut 4 bases from V and 6 bases from J; bases unmatched to any gene: 6. Germline V gene lookup returns CDR1 SNHLY and CDR2 FYNNEI. CDR3 region: CASSGLLAGVEQYF. CDR3 nucleotides: TGTGCCAGCAGTGGATTGCTAGCGGGAGTCGAGCAGTACTTC.

This chain links TRBV10-3 with TRBJ2-3, with D tentatively TRBD1 (5 bases). The V gene lost 2 bases and the J gene lost 6 bases, with 15 bases spanning the gap. Germline lookup yields CDR1 ENHRY and CDR2 SYGVKD. This CDR3 has 15 residues. The CDR3 DNA is TGTGCCATCAGTGAGGGGGCTACTCCTCGTGATACGCAGTATTTT. The encoded protein is CAISEGATPRDTQYF.